This paragraph covers one TCR beta chain sequence. As yet, its antigen is unknown. This sample is part of a study of cytomegalovirus exposure and HLA in healthy donors. The PCR contained 60 Vbeta and 13 Jbeta primers. The assay was immunoSEQ multiplex PCR, and TCRdb's table has in-frame clones only and misses some. The data show roughly 180,000 clones, with 77% seen just once and roughly 3.5% held by the top ten. Germline lookup yields CDR1 SEHNR and CDR2 FQNEAQ (reference sequence). This CDR3 has 14 amino acids. J gave up 6 bases and V 4 bases, and 8 bases lay outside the gene matches. General study findings and limits: Based on reports, TCR beta sequences accurately predicted HLA-A and HLA-B alleles for most subjects. According to a later analysis, donors in an Asian-associated ancestry cluster reportedly had fewer N-insertions than the roughly 640-donor mean.

These donors counted as nominally healthy when sampled, but unrecorded immune exposures were likely. What was sequenced was PBMCs. The clonotype originates from a woman aged 55-69 years in good health and CMV-seropositive. The genes are TRBV7-9 and TRBJ2-7; 8 bases align to TRBD2. The CDR3 DNA sequence: TGTGCCAGCAGCTCCGCCGGGACTAGTGGCGAGCAGTACTTC. Amino acid sequence: CASSSAGTSGEQYF.